This T cell receptor beta chain was captured by sequencing in a study of blood T cell repertoires in COVID-19. Authors' processing steps: Reference gene primer amplification gave estimated nucleated cell counts. The protocol was immunoSEQ multiplex PCR, while the TCRdb copy is restricted to in-frame clones and leaves out a portion. V and J calls plus clone size are reproduced from that table; the DNA served to infer D and trimming. The sample yields some 270,000 clones, just under 90% seen once. The CDR3 covers 19 residues. With V trimmed by 4 bases and J by 4 bases, 12 bases remained unmatched. Germline lookup yields CDR1 LGHNA and CDR2 YSLEER. This clone was seen just once.

This TCR derives from a woman in her twenties or thirties with acute COVID-19. This rearrangement joins TRBV4-3 to TRBJ2-1, with TRBD2 matching 14 bases. The sample consisted of PBMCs or T cells enriched from blood (not recorded which). CDR3: CASSLKKGTSGSGYNEQFF. For the CDR3, the DNA is TGCGCCAGCAGCCTAAAAAAAGGGACTAGCGGGAGTGGGTACAATGAGCAGTTCTTC.